This T cell receptor beta chain was recovered during a study of blood T cell repertoires in COVID-19. CDR3 length equals 20 residues. Germline trimming cut 3 bases from V and 0 bases from J; bases unmatched to any gene: 14. Germline V gene sequence: CDR1 SGHDN, CDR2 FVKESK. Clones were sequenced by immunoSEQ multiplex PCR, and TCRdb holds only the in-frame ones, with some missing. The sample holds about 190,000 clones; 70% to 90% are singletons and the top ten take roughly 6.2%. The chain combines TRBV14 with TRBJ2-7; 13 bases line up with TRBD2. Specimen: peripheral blood. This clonotype originated in a woman aged 40 to 55 who had recovered from COVID-19. The CDR3 spells CASSHLRLAGGVYFSYEQYF. The CDR3 DNA reads TGTGCCAGCAGCCACCTTAGACTAGCGGGAGGAGTCTATTTCTCCTACGAGCAGTACTTC. The complete variable domain, with remaining parts taken from reference TRBV14 and TRBJ2-7, reads EAGVTQFPSHSVIEKGQTVTLRCDPISGHDNLYWYRRVMGKEIKFLLHFVKESKQDESGMPNNRFLAERTGGTYSTLKVQPAELEDSGVYFCASSHLRLAGGVYFSYEQYFGPGTRLTVT.